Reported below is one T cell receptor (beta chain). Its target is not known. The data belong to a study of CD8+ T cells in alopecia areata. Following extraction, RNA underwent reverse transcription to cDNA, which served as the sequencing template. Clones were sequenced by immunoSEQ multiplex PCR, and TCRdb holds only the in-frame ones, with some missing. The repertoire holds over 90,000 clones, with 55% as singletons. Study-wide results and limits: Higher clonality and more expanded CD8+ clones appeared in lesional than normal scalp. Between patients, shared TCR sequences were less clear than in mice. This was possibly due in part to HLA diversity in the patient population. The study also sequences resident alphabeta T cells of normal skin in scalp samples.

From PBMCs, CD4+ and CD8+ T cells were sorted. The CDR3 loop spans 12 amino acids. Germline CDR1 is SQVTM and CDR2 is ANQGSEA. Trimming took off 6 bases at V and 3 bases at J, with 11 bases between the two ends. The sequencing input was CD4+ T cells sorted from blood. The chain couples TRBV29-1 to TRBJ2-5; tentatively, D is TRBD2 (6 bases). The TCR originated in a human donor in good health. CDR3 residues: CSVVTGEETQYF. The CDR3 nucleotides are TGCAGCGTGGTTACGGGGGAAGAGACCCAGTACTTC.